This record looks at one T cell receptor beta chain sequence and its context. The antigen is unknown. V was clipped by 2 bases and J by 1 base, with 5 bases between them. Germline V gene data show CDR1 as ENHRY and CDR2 as SYGVKD. CDR3 length equals 13 residues. Next came a second PCR, run for roughly 6 to 11 cycles, which used a sample-barcoded 5' primer along with a J-beta primer mix. TCRdb processed the 5' RACE reads anew with MiXCR; each CDR3 protein has one entry. The sample lists roughly 730,000 distinct CDR3 sequences; about 61% were seen once. These data originate in a study of blood T cells in healthy people across ages. Study-wide results and caveats: PBMCs left unsorted prevented a conclusive naive versus antigen-experienced comparison. Naive T cell percentage strongly correlated with TCR beta diversity.

This chain connects TRBV10-3 to TRBJ1-2; D is uncertain. The origin of this receptor is a man between 40 and 49 years old in good health. Sequencing used blood. This CDR3 reads CAISEADNYGYTF. Written as DNA, the CDR3 is TGTGCCATCAGTGAGGCAGATAACTATGGCTACACCTTC.